These T cell receptor beta chains were read from a single sample in a study of CD8+ T cells in alopecia areata. Measured with immunoSEQ multiplex PCR; TCRdb has only the in-frame clones, and not every one. The table lists approximately 130,000 clones, 61% of them singletons. The material sequenced was CD4+ T cells sorted from blood, taken at week 4, from a patient treated with tofacitinib. Every receptor here comes from a human donor with alopecia areata. CDR3s include the opening cysteine and the closing phenylalanine or tryptophan. D genes are given only for firm matches. A clone size is listed for some rows: how often the clone was seen (once, few, many), or a class if it is expanded.

V	J	size	D	DNA	CDR3
TRBV7-2	TRBJ2-7	-	-	TGTGCCAGCAGCTTAGGGCAAGCAACCTACGAGCAGTACTTC	CASSLGQATYEQYF
TRBV25-1	TRBJ2-7	-	-	TGTGCCAGCTCACGGAGGACGGACTACGAGCAGTACTTC	CASSRRTDYEQYF
TRBV30	TRBJ2-6	-	-	TGTGCCTGGATCAGGTCTGGGGCCAACGTCCTGACTTTC	CAWIRSGANVLTF
TRBV30	TRBJ1-4	-	-	TGTGCCTGGAGTGTACGCGCAGGGCTTGCTGAAAAACTGTTTTTT	CAWSVRAGLAEKLFF
TRBV10-3	TRBJ2-7	-	-	TGTGCCATCAGTCAGGGGATGCTGCCCTACGAGCAGTACTTC	CAISQGMLPYEQYF
TRBV28	TRBJ2-3	few	TRBD2	TGTGCCAGCAGTTTCGGCGGGAGGGAGGATACGCAGTATTTT	CASSFGGREDTQYF
TRBV7-3	TRBJ2-1	few	TRBD2	TGTGCCAGCAGCCCAAAGACTAGCGGGGGACTATCCTACAATGAGCAGTTCTTC	CASSPKTSGGLSYNEQFF
TRBV29-1	TRBJ1-5	-	-	TGCAGCGTTTCATTCTCGCGAAGCAATCAGCCCCAGCATTTT	CSVSFSRSNQPQHF
TRBV5-1	TRBJ2-5	few	-	TGCGCCAGCAGCTTTAGGCAGGGCAGCGCTTCCCGGGAGACCCAGTACTTC	CASSFRQGSASRETQYF
TRBV6-5	TRBJ1-1	once	TRBD1	TGTGCCAGCAACCGACAGGGACCGAACACTGAAGCTTTCTTT	CASNRQGPNTEAFF
TRBV4-1	TRBJ2-5	-	TRBD2	TGCGCCAGCACCCGTGATATAGCGGGGGGGCTCCAAGAGACCCAGTACTTC	CASTRDIAGGLQETQYF
TRBV4-3	TRBJ1-2	once	-	TGCGCCAGCAGCCAAGAGGACAAAGCTAACTATGGCTACACCTTC	CASSQEDKANYGYTF
TRBV7-9	TRBJ1-2	-	TRBD1	TGTGCCAGCAGCTTAGGGACAGGCTATGGCTACACCTTC	CASSLGTGYGYTF
TRBV14	TRBJ1-2	few	-	TGTGCCAGCAGCCAAGGAGATGGCTACACCTTC	CASSQGDGYTF
TRBV14	TRBJ2-5	-	TRBD1	TGTGCCAGCAGCCAAACCGGGACAGAGTTGGGGACCCAGTACTTC	CASSQTGTELGTQYF
TRBV7-2	TRBJ2-2	once	-	TGTGCCAGCAGCTTAGAGGGGAGCACCGGGGAGCTGTTTTTT	CASSLEGSTGELFF
TRBV27	TRBJ1-6	few	-	TGTGCCAGCAGTTTCGGTCGGGGAGGTTCACCCCTCCACTTT	CASSFGRGGSPLHF
TRBV23-1	TRBJ1-2	many	-	TGCGCCAGCAGTCAAGAGGGACTTAACTATGGCTACACCTTC	CASSQEGLNYGYTF
TRBV23-1	TRBJ2-7	-	-	TGCGCCAGCAGTCAATCGGCCGACCCAAAGGACGGGGACCAGGAGCTGTACGAGCAGTACTTC	CASSQSADPKDGDQELYEQYF
TRBV5-1	TRBJ1-2	-	TRBD1	TGCGCCAGCAGCTTGGATCCTGAGGGGGCGAACTATGGCTACACCTTC	CASSLDPEGANYGYTF
TRBV7-2	TRBJ1-2	few	TRBD1	TGTGCCAGCAGCCCCGGGACAGGGGGAGGTGGCTACACCTTC	CASSPGTGGGGYTF
TRBV4-3	TRBJ2-2	-	-	TGCGCCAGCAGCCAAGATAACGCGCTGCGGTCGGAGCTGTTTTTT	CASSQDNALRSELFF
TRBV27	TRBJ2-2	-	-	TGTGCCAGCAGCTTGGGGCTTATCGGGGAGCTGTTTTTT	CASSLGLIGELFF
TRBV16	TRBJ1-2	-	-	TGTGCCAGCAGCCAGACGACAGTATCTATGGGCTACACCTTC	CASSQTTVSMGYTF
TRBV2	TRBJ2-4	few	TRBD2	TGTGCCAGCAGGAAGACTAGCGGGGGGCGCTCGTACTTC	CASRKTSGGRSYF
TRBV23-1	TRBJ2-4	-	-	TGCGCCAGCAGTCACAATCGTACCGGGACAAACATTCAGTACTTC	CASSHNRTGTNIQYF
TRBV18	TRBJ1-5	-	-	TGTGCCAGCTCAGACAGCATAAATCAGCCCCAGCATTTT	CASSDSINQPQHF
TRBV27	TRBJ2-7	once	-	TGTGCCAGCAGATCAGTCGCCTACGAGCAGTACTTC	CASRSVAYEQYF
TRBV7-2	TRBJ2-4	-	TRBD1	TGTGCCAGCAGCTTAGCGACAGGGGCGGCCAAAAACATTCAGTACTTC	CASSLATGAAKNIQYF
TRBV29-1	TRBJ1-1	-	TRBD1	TGCAGCGTTGCGACAGGGGGCCCTGAAGCTTTCTTT	CSVATGGPEAFF
TRBV7-2	TRBJ2-7	once	-	TGTGCCAGCAGCTCGACGGGACCAGCTGGGGAGCAGTACTTC	CASSSTGPAGEQYF
TRBV29-1	TRBJ2-5	-	-	TGCAGCGTTTTTTTCCCCGACAGCCGACAAGAGACCCAGTACTTC	CSVFFPDSRQETQYF
TRBV13	TRBJ2-7	few	TRBD2	TGTGCCAGCAGCTTAGCGGGGGGAGACGAGCAGTACTTC	CASSLAGGDEQYF
TRBV6-5	TRBJ1-4	-	-	TGTGCCAGCAGTTACCGCTCCAGGGAAAAACTGTTTTTT	CASSYRSREKLFF
TRBV6-1	TRBJ2-1	-	TRBD1	TGTGCCAGCAGTCTACAGGGGGCCTACAATGAGCAGTTCTTC	CASSLQGAYNEQFF
TRBV29-1	TRBJ2-7	-	TRBD1	TGCAGCGTTGAAGATTTGGGACAGGGCTACGAGCAGTACTTC	CSVEDLGQGYEQYF
TRBV5-8	TRBJ1-2	-	TRBD1	TGTGCCAGCAGCATAGCCGGGACAGGGGCCCGCTATGGCTACACCTTC	CASSIAGTGARYGYTF
TRBV15	TRBJ2-5	-	-	TGTGCCACCAGCAGGATTACCCGAGAGGAGACCCAGTACTTC	CATSRITREETQYF
TRBV29-1	TRBJ2-3	-	TRBD2	TGCAGCGCAAAGCGGGACCTGTCCACAGATACGCAGTATTTT	CSAKRDLSTDTQYF
TRBV29-1	TRBJ1-1	-	TRBD1	TGCAGCGTCGCCCGGGACAGGGGCCGGGGGTCGGCTTTCTTT	CSVARDRGRGSAFF